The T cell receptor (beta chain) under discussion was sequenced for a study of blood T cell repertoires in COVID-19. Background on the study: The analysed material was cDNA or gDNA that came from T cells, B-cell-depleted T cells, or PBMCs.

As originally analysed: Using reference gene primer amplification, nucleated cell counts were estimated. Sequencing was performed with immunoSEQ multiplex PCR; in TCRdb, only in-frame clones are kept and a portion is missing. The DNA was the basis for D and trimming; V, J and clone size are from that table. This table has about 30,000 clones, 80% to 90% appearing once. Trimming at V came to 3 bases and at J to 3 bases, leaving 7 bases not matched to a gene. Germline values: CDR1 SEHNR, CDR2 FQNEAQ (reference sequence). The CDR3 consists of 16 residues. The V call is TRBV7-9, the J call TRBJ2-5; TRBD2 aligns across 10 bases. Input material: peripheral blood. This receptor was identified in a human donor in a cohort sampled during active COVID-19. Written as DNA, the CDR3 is TGTGCCAGCAGCTTTGGGAGCGGGGGGGCAAAAGAGACCCAGTACTTC. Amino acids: CASSFGSGGAKETQYF.